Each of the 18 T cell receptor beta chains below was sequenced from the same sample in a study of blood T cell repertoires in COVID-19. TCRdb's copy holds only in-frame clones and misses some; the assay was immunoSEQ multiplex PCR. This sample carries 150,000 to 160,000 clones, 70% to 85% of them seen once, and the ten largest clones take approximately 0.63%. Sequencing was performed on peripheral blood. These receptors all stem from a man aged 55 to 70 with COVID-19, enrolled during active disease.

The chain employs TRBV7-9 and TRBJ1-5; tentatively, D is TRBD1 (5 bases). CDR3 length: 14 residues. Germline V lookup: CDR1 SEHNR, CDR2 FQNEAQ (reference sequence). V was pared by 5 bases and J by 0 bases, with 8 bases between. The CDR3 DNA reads TGTGCCAGCAGCCAGGGATATAGCAATCAGCCCCAGCATTTT. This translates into CASSQGYSNQPQHF.

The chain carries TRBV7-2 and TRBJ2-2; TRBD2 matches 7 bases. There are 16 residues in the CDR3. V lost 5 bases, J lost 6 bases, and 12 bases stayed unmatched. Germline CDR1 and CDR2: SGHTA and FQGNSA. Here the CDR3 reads CASSLRTSPSAGELFF. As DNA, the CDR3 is TGTGCCAGCAGCCTCAGGACTAGTCCATCCGCCGGGGAGCTGTTTTTT.

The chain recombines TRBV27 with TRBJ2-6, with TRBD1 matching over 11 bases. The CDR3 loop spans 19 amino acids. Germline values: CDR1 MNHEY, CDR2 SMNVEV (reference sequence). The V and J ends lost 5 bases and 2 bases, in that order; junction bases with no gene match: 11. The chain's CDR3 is CASSPPTGTGGAGANVLTF. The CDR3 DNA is TGTGCCAGCAGTCCACCTACCGGGACAGGGGGGGCTGGGGCCAACGTCCTGACTTTC.

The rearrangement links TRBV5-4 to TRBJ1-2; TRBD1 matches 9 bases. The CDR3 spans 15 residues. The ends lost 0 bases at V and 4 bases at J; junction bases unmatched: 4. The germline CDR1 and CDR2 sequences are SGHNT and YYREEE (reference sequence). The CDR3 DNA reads TGTGCCAGCAGCTTGGCTATGGGACAGGGCTATGGCTACACCTTC. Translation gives CASSLAMGQGYGYTF.

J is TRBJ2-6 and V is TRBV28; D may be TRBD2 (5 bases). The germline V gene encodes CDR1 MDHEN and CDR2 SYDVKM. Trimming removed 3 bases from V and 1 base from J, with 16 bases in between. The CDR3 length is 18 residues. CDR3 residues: CASSFGPGSRSGANVLTF. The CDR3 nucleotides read TGTGCCAGCAGTTTCGGGCCGGGGTCCCGGTCTGGGGCCAACGTCCTGACTTTC.

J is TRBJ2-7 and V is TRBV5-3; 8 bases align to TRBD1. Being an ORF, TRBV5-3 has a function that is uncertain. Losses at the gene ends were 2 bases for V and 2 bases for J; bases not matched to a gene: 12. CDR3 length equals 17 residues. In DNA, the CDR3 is TGTGCCAGAAGCTTTCCCCACCGGGACAGGAGGACCTACGAGCAGTACTTC. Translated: CARSFPHRDRRTYEQYF.

The CDR3, as DNA: TGTGCCAGCCAGGACAGGTCCGGCTCTAACTATGGCTACACCTTC. Its translation is CASQDRSGSNYGYTF. The rearrangement joins TRBV19 to TRBJ1-2, with 7 bases matching TRBD1. CDR3 length equals 15 residues. CDR1 and CDR2 from the germline V gene are LNHDA and SQIVND (reference sequence). The V segment lost 9 bases and the J segment 0 bases; nucleotides outside the gene matches: 10.

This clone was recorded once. The CDR3 DNA reads as TGTGCCAGCTCAGGCGGGGGGGCCTCGCTCAATGAGCAGTTCTTC. Amino acids: CASSGGGASLNEQFF. J is TRBJ2-1 and V is TRBV18, with 9 bases identical to TRBD2. There are 15 residues in the CDR3. Trimming at V came to 5 bases and at J to 6 bases, leaving 8 bases not matched to a gene. CDR1 is KGHSH, CDR2 LQKENI, per germline.

CDR3 nucleotides: TGTGCCAGCAGACGCCAAACAGGCTCTAACACTGAAGCTTTCTTT. It translates to CASRRQTGSNTEAFF. The chain employs TRBV27 and TRBJ1-1; maybe TRBD1 (5 bases). The ends were cut back, 6 bases at V and 2 bases at J, with 16 bases in the middle. Looked up from germline, CDR1 is MNHEY and CDR2 is SMNVEV (reference sequence). The CDR3 runs 15 residues.

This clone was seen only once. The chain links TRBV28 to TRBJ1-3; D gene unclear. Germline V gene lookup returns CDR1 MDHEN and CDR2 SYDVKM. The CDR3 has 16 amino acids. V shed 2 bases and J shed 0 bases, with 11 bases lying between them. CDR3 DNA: TGTGCCAGCAGTTTAGCGCGGGAATACTCTGGAAACACCATATATTTT. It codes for CASSLAREYSGNTIYF.

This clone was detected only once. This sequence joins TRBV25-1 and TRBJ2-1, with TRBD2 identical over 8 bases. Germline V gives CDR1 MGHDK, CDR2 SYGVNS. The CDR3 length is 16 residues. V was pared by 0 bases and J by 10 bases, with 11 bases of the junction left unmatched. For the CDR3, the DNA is TGTGCCAGCAGTGAATACGGGAGGGGGGCCCTTAGCGAGCAGTTCTTC. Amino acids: CASSEYGRGALSEQFF.

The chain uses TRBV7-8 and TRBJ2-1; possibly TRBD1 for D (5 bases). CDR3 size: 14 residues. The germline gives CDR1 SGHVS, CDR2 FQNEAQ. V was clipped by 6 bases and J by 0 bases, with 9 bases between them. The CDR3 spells CASRQVDSYNEQFF. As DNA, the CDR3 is TGTGCCAGCAGACAGGTCGACTCCTACAATGAGCAGTTCTTC.

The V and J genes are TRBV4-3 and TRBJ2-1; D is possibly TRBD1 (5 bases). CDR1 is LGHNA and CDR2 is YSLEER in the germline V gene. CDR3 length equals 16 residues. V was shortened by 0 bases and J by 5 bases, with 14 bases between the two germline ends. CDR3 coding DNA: TGCGCCAGCAGCCAAGATTTCGCAGGGATCGACAATGAGCAGTTCTTC. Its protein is CASSQDFAGIDNEQFF.

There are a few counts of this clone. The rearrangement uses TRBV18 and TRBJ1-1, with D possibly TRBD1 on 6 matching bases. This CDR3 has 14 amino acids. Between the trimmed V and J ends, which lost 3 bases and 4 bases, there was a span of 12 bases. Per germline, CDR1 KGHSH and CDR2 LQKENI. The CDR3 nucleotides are TGTGCCAGCTCACCGGGAGGGGGTTCCACTGAAGCTTTCTTT. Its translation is CASSPGGGSTEAFF.

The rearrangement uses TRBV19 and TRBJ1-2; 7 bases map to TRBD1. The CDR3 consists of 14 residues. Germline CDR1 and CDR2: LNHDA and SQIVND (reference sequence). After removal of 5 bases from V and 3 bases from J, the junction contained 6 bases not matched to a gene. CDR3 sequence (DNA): TGTGCCAGTAGTCAACGGGACAGATACTATGGCTACACCTTC. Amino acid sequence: CASSQRDRYYGYTF.

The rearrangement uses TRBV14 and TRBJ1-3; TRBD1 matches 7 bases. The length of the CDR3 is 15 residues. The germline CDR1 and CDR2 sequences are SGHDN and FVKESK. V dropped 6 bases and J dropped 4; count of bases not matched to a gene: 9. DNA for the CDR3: TGTGCCAGCAGGCGAACAGGGGTATTCGGAAACACCATATATTTT. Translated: CASRRTGVFGNTIYF.

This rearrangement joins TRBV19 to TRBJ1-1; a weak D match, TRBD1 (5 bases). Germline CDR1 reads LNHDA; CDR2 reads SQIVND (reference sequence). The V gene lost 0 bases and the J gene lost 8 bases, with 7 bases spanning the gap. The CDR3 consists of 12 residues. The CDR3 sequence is CASSIDWTEAFF. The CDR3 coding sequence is TGTGCCAGTAGTATAGATTGGACAGAAGCTTTCTTT.

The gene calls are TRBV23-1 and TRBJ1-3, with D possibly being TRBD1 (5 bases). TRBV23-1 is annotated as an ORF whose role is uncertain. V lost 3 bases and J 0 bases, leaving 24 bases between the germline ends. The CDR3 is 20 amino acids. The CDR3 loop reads CASSHPQCPGAWSSGNTIYF. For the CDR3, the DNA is TGCGCCAGCAGTCACCCCCAATGTCCTGGGGCTTGGAGCTCTGGAAACACCATATATTTT.